The rows below give T cell receptor beta chains drawn from one sample of a study of OX40 agonist ivuxolimab in advanced cancers. Only in-frame clones appear in the TCRdb table, and some are missing; sequencing was by immunoSEQ multiplex PCR. The repertoire holds about 10,000 clones, with more than 65% as singletons. Sample: CD4+ or CD8+ T cells sorted from blood, taken in a trial of the OX40 agonist ivuxolimab. The receptors stem from an adult with an advanced solid tumor such as melanoma, head and neck, liver or kidney cancer. Each CDR3 is given with its conserved first and last residue.

V gene	CDR3 protein
TRBV25-1	CASSERDPTSYEQYF
TRBV9	CASSGDNSYEQYF
TRBV6-6	CASNPGAGKNTGELFF
TRBV9	CASSPPTPGEQYF
TRBV7-9	CASSLVGGAGETQYF
TRBV7-9	CASSLGQGNEQYF
TRBV7-9	CASSDGQRSYEQYF
TRBV10-3	CAISEWGQREQSANEQFF
TRBV27	CASSTRTEQETQYF
TRBV5-1	CASSLEGYEQYF
TRBV7-9	CASSTTDRWELFF
TRBV19	CATSGTAGREQYF
TRBV7-9	CASSLSGAGNTIYF
TRBV5-6	CASSLDRANEQYF
TRBV6-1	CASSEEAGGNYGYTF
TRBV7-2	CASSPPGELFF
TRBV4-2	CASSLGGDSPYEQYF
TRBV28	CASSLVWTSDEGEQYF
TRBV6-5	CASSTGTGTEAFF
TRBV4-3	CASSQDQGLYTEAFF
TRBV27	CASSFHTSGYGYTF
TRBV19	CATHFSRDSPNTEAFF
TRBV9	CASSDLGEKLFF
TRBV19	CASRGVGSAGNTIYF
TRBV5-4	CASSLGGDNSPLHF
TRBV5-4	CASSLDILAGGSDTQYF
TRBV6-5	CASSYSYGNTEAFF
TRBV5-4	CASTTSAMNTEAFF
TRBV7-2	CASSSGRGYGYTF
TRBV27	CASSFGQGVVGYTF
TRBV4-1	CASSQVRSSTDTQYF
TRBV4-3	CASSLGGSFLFF
TRBV7-2	CASSLGQGNEQYF
TRBV5-1	CASSLEGVKSTEAFF
TRBV7-3	CASSMGLAGVTDTQYF
TRBV5-4	CASSLSLSGTGRTYEQYF
TRBV27	CASQGGLARASTDTQYF
TRBV27	CASSSLPVQGDGYTF
TRBV2	CASGGRGGTASPEQYF
TRBV7-8	CASSPGQWTGNEQYF
TRBV9	CASSPLGDAYEQYF
TRBV5-6	CASSTVRGEQFF
TRBV28	CASSLGLDHETQYF
TRBV19	CASSMELEGRNYGYTF
TRBV11-3	CASSFLTGCYYEQYF